A selection of T cell receptor beta chains follows, all from one sample in a study of cytomegalovirus exposure and HLA in healthy donors. Libraries were prepared by immunoSEQ multiplex PCR; TCRdb keeps only in-frame clonotypes and omits some of them. The table includes 110,000 or so clones, approximately 8.6% detected once. The sample taken for sequencing was PBMCs. The receptors here all came from a woman aged 40 to 49 in good health and CMV-seropositive. The CDR3 runs from the conserved cysteine through the conserved F or W. Each record gives: J gene, D gene, V gene, clone size, CDR3 DNA, CDR3 protein. D genes are given only for firm matches. Some rows mark clone size as missing; the rest say once, few, many or name a class of expanded clone.

TRBJ2-7	TRBD1	TRBV11-1	few	TGTGCCAGCAGGGACCGGGACAGGGGTTCCTACGAGCAGTACTTC	CASRDRDRGSYEQYF
TRBJ1-1	TRBD1	TRBV5-1	NA	TGCGCCAGCAGCTTAGGGACAGGGGGCACTGAAGCTTTCTTT	CASSLGTGGTEAFF
TRBJ2-7	TRBD2	TRBV14	NA	TGTGCCAGCAGCCACGGCGGGGGTTACTACGAGCAGTACTTC	CASSHGGGYYEQYF
TRBJ2-1	TRBD1	TRBV19	NA	TGTGCCAGTAGTACAAGCACAGGGGGCTATGAGCAGTTCTTC	CASSTSTGGYEQFF
TRBJ2-2	TRBD2	TRBV7-7	few	TGTGCCAGCAGCTTAGGTGCGGGGGAGACCGGGGAGCTGTTTTTT	CASSLGAGETGELFF
TRBJ1-1	TRBD1	TRBV9	few	TGTGCCAGCAGCGTAGGACAGGGAAACACTGAAGCTTTCTTT	CASSVGQGNTEAFF
TRBJ2-1	NA	TRBV6-5	NA	TGTGCCAGCAGCTTCACAGAAGACTCCTACAATGAGCAGTTCTTC	CASSFTEDSYNEQFF
TRBJ2-7	NA	TRBV10-3	NA	TGTGCCATCAGTGCAGGGGTATACGAGCAGTACTTC	CAISAGVYEQYF
TRBJ2-3	TRBD1	TRBV7-3	NA	TGTGCCAGCAGCTTAGTACCTGGGGGGACAGGGAGCACAGATACGCAGTATTTT	CASSLVPGGTGSTDTQYF
TRBJ2-7	NA	TRBV5-5	few	TGTGCCAGCAGCTTGTCGAGGTCTCTGGCCTACGAGCAGTACTTC	CASSLSRSLAYEQYF
TRBJ1-5	NA	TRBV9	NA	TGTGCCAGCAGCGTAGGGGCCAGCGGTCAGCCCCAGCATTTT	CASSVGASGQPQHF
TRBJ2-3	NA	TRBV5-1	NA	TGCGCCAGCAGCTTGGTAGGGTTAGGAGGAGCAGATACGCAGTATTTT	CASSLVGLGGADTQYF
TRBJ2-3	TRBD1	TRBV29-1	NA	TGCAGCGTCGTGAAAGGCGACAGGGGGCTGTCCGATACGCCGTATTTT	CSVVKGDRGLSDTPYF
TRBJ2-7	NA	TRBV19	NA	TGTGCCAGTAGTCCAGGGACACCCTCCTACGAGCAGTACTTC	CASSPGTPSYEQYF
TRBJ2-5	NA	TRBV7-6	few	TGTGCCAGCAGCCGCCGGGGAAGAGAGACCCAGTACTTC	CASSRRGRETQYF
TRBJ1-1	NA	TRBV10-3	few	TGTGCCATCAGTGAGGGGAGCAGTGCGGAGAACACTGAAGCTTTCTTT	CAISEGSSAENTEAFF
TRBJ2-1	TRBD2	TRBV27	NA	TGTGCCACTCTCCCTAGCGGAGGGTTCAATGAGCAGTTCTTC	CATLPSGGFNEQFF
TRBJ2-7	NA	TRBV30	NA	TGTGCCTGGAGGCGAAACAGGGCCGAAACCTACGAGCAGTACTTC	CAWRRNRAETYEQYF
TRBJ2-7	NA	TRBV19	NA	TGTGCCAGTAGTATCGGCGGACAGTTGCACTACGAGCAGTACTTC	CASSIGGQLHYEQYF
TRBJ2-7	TRBD1	TRBV9	few	TGTGCCAGCAGCGCACGGCCGGGACAGGGAAAATACGAGCAGTACTTC	CASSARPGQGKYEQYF
TRBJ2-1	TRBD2	TRBV27	few	TGTGCCAGCAGTTTTGGTAGCGGGGGTAATGAGCAGTTCTTC	CASSFGSGGNEQFF
TRBJ2-7	NA	TRBV29-1	NA	TGCAGCGTTGAAAAGGGGTCATTATGCTACGAGCAGTACTTC	CSVEKGSLCYEQYF
TRBJ1-1	TRBD1	TRBV29-1	NA	TGCAGCGTCATCGTAGGACAGGGAACTGAAGCTTTCTTT	CSVIVGQGTEAFF
TRBJ1-4	NA	TRBV7-9	NA	TGTGCCAGCACCTCAGGGGTCACTAATGAAAAACTGTTTTTT	CASTSGVTNEKLFF
TRBJ2-2	NA	TRBV5-1	NA	TGCGCCAGCAGCTTGAGTCAGTCTAACACCGGGGAGCTGTTTTTT	CASSLSQSNTGELFF
TRBJ1-6	TRBD1	TRBV27	few	TGTGCCACCTCGGGACAGTATAATTCACCCCTCCACTTT	CATSGQYNSPLHF